This T cell receptor (beta chain) is drawn from a study of blood T cell repertoires in COVID-19. Generated by immunoSEQ multiplex PCR, the TCRdb table keeps only in-frame clones and is missing some. The data hold about 180,000 clones, with 85% to 90% observed a single time. The study drew participants aged roughly 18 to 95 years from 20 to 30 US areas. Clinical histories supplied by participants themselves formed the basis of cohort assignment. The ends were cut back, 4 bases at V and 6 bases at J, with 10 bases in the middle. The CDR3 is 13 amino acids. In germline, CDR1 is GTSNPN, CDR2 SVGIG (reference sequence).

The chain uses TRBV30 and TRBJ1-6; no reliable D call. The source material was PBMCs or T cells enriched from blood (not recorded which). The receptor was derived from a man aged 35 to 55 who had recovered from COVID-19. For the CDR3, the DNA is TGTGCCTGGACCCCCAGGATTAATTCACCCCTCCACTTT. Translation gives CAWTPRINSPLHF.